The TCR beta chain described here comes from a study of T cells after yellow fever vaccination. Production of TCR cDNA was by 5'RACE template switching, which also added a universal primer site and UMIs. TCRdb re-called the 5' RACE reads with MiXCR, one entry per CDR3 protein. The data contain under 400,000 distinct CDR3 sequences, roughly an eighth of them seen just once; the ten biggest clones take up 2.5% to 3.5%. This clonotype was observed a few times. Germline V gene data show CDR1 as SQVTM and CDR2 as ANQGSEA. The CDR3 contains 14 residues. V was pared by 6 bases and J by 2 bases, with 17 bases between.

The source is a man aged 18 to 29 who received the YFV17D yellow fever vaccine. Sequenced here: CD4+ T cells sorted from PBMCs, sampled 15 days after the yellow fever booster vaccination. This chain links TRBV29-1 with TRBJ2-7; D tentatively fits TRBD1 or TRBD2 (5 bases each). CDR3 sequence reads: CSVRTGQGTYEQYF. The CDR3 bases are TGCAGCGTCCGAACGGGGCAGGGCACCTACGAGCAGTACTTC.